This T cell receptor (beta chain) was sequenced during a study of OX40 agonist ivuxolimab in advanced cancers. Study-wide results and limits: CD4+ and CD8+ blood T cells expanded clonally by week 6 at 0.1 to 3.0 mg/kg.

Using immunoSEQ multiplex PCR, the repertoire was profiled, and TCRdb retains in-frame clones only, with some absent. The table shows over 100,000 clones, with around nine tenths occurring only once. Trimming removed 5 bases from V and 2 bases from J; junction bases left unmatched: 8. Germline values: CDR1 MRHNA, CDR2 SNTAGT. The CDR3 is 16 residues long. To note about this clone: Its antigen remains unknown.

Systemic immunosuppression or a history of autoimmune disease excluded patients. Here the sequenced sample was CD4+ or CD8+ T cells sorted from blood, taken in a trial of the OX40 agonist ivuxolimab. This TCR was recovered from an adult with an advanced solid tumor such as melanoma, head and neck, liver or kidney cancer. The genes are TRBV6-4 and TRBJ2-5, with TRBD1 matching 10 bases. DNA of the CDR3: TGTGCCAGCAGTTTAGACAGGGGGCGTCAGCAAGAGACCCAGTACTTC. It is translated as CASSLDRGRQQETQYF.